This T cell receptor beta chain derives from a study of technical replicates of blood from a few donors. Method: immunoSEQ multiplex PCR; TCRdb's copy keeps in-frame clones and lacks some. The table has more than 10,000 clones, 70% to 80% seen once; the top ten hold around 10%. This clonotype was sampled from a human donor in good health. The sample consisted of PBMCs.

The CDR3 DNA follows: TGTGTTGTTGCCGACAGGAACACTGAAGCTTTCTTT. Amino acids: CVVADRNTEAFF. V is TRBV28 and J is TRBJ1-1; tentatively, D is TRBD1 (5 bases). The germline gives CDR1 MDHEN, CDR2 SYDVKM. CDR3 length: 12 amino acids.